Below, one T cell receptor beta chain is given with its context. Antigen unknown. Only in-frame clones appear in the TCRdb table, and some are missing; sequencing was by immunoSEQ multiplex PCR. The sample holds roughly 110,000 clones; about nine tenths are singletons and the top ten take 5% to 8%. This sample was included in a study of T cell responses to AZD1222 COVID-19 vaccine. Broader study findings: Donor demographics were predominantly white British with a female majority; clonal diversity may be underestimated. Spike-specific TCR repertoires showed rising breadth and depth after two AZD1222 doses.

This CDR3 spans 15 amino acids. Pooled samples include second doses given at about 4 or 12 weeks. The V gene is TRBV21-1, the J gene TRBJ2-7. TRBV21-1 is annotated as a pseudogene. The sequences come from peripheral blood, collected 28 days after the second AZD1222 dose. This clonotype originated in an adult who received the AZD1222 COVID-19 vaccine. The CDR3 here is CASSKWRRKGYEQYF. CDR3 sequence (DNA): TGTGCCAGCAGCAAATGGCGCCGAAAGGGCTACGAGCAGTACTTC.